The clone carrying this T cell receptor beta chain appeared a few times. The antigen remains undetermined. This record comes from a study of T cell repertoires in cytomegalovirus infection. Study context: From public TCR beta signatures came an indication of both CMV infection and matching HLA type.

MiXCR, run by TCRdb on the reads, gives a single entry per CDR3 protein. The top ten hold about 24% of the sample, which has 500,000 or so distinct CDR3 sequences, about 17% seen once. This CDR3 is built from 15 residues. J was trimmed by 0 bases and V by 3 bases; bases with no gene match: 4. CDR1 and CDR2 (germline): SGDLS, YYNGEE. Study findings and constraints: Frequencies of public TCR beta families were cumulated, and this identified carriers of CMV plus the relevant HLA. It was HLA-C-restricted CMV-specific TCR beta clonotypes that dominated the response ex vivo.

Sample: CD8+ T cells from PBMCs. The receptor was derived from a human donor in good health (CMV status not recorded). Some clones in this sample may be carry-over from other donors' samples. This sequence joins TRBV9 and TRBJ2-3; 7 bases are a match to TRBD2. The CDR3 DNA follows: TGTGCCAGCAGCGGGGCGGGGGTTAGCACAGATACGCAGTATTTT. This gives the protein CASSGAGVSTDTQYF.